The 26 T cell receptor beta chains below all came from one sample that was sequenced in a study of brain T cells in children with intractable seizures. Time point given: blood from clinic visit 5 months post-surgery; TSC patient then seizure free. This table comes from immunoSEQ multiplex PCR, and its TCRdb copy is limited to in-frame clones, with some not included. The repertoire holds around 340,000 clones, with over 85% as singletons. The material was peripheral blood, obtained less than 6 months after surgery. These receptor sequences come from a boy in the first two years of life with tuberous sclerosis and intractable seizures.

This chain joins TRBV7-3 and TRBJ2-3, with TRBD2 matching over 7 bases. The CDR3 totals 15 residues. Per the germline V gene, CDR1 is SGHTA and CDR2 is FQGTGA. V gave up 5 bases and J gave up 2 bases; unmatched junction bases: 7. The DNA of the CDR3 is TGTGCCAGCAGCCTCACTAGCGCGCCCACAGATACGCAGTATTTT. As protein: CASSLTSAPTDTQYF.

The chain couples TRBV13 to TRBJ2-1; D gene unclear. From germline, CDR1 is PRHDT and CDR2 FYEKMQ (reference sequence). V lost 3 bases and J 10 bases, leaving 19 bases between the germline ends. This CDR3 region has 15 residues. The CDR3 DNA reads as TGTGCCAGCAGCTTTGGTCTCTCCCTTGGAAGGGAGCAGTTCTTC. Translation gives CASSFGLSLGREQFF.

The CDR3 DNA is TGTGCCAGCAGCCCACGGGGACCTCAGCCCCAGCATTTT. This sequence encodes CASSPRGPQPQHF. The J gene is TRBJ1-5, the V gene TRBV3-1 (or the pseudogene TRBV3-2), with D perhaps TRBD1 (5 bases). Between the trimmed V and J ends, which lost 4 bases and 6 bases, there was a span of 10 bases. CDR3 length equals 13 residues. Germline values: CDR1 LGHDT, CDR2 YNNKEL (reference sequence).

As to this clone: Other DNA sequences from this sample encode an identical CDR3 as well. The chain links TRBV12-3 or TRBV12-4 to TRBJ1-2; 7 bases map to TRBD1. V gave up 5 bases and J gave up 6 bases; unmatched junction bases: 6. The CDR3 runs 13 residues. CDR3 sequence: CASSPRQGDGYTF. CDR3 DNA: TGTGCCAGCAGTCCCCGACAGGGCGATGGCTACACCTTC.

This clone was observed a single time. CDR3 DNA: TGTGCCAGCAGCTTACCAGGGAACTATGGCTACACCTTC. It yields the protein CASSLPGNYGYTF. The V gene is TRBV11-3, the J gene TRBJ1-2; tentatively, D is TRBD1 (5 bases). The CDR3 is 13 residues long. Trimming removed 2 bases at V and 2 bases at J, with 6 bases between. Germline V gene sequence: CDR1 SGHNT, CDR2 YENEEA.

This rearrangement joins TRBV11-3 to TRBJ1-1, with TRBD1 identical over 10 bases. V shed 5 bases and J 3 bases; nucleotides not matched to a gene: 3. From germline, CDR1 is SGHNT and CDR2 YENEEA. This CDR3 is built from 14 residues. CDR3: CASSPDRGHTEAFF. The CDR3 coding sequence is TGTGCCAGCAGCCCAGACAGGGGGCACACTGAAGCTTTCTTT.

The V and J genes are TRBV20-1 and TRBJ2-4; D could derive from TRBD1 or TRBD2 (5 bases each). The germline V gene encodes CDR1 DFQATT and CDR2 SNEGSKA (reference sequence). This CDR3 contains 13 residues. V was trimmed by 3 bases and J by 6 bases, leaving 12 bases between them. The CDR3 protein is CSASGRDVNIQYF. The CDR3, as DNA: TGCAGTGCTAGTGGCCGGGACGTAAACATTCAGTACTTC.

The V gene is TRBV7-9, the J gene TRBJ1-2, with TRBD1 identical over 7 bases. The CDR3 totals 14 residues. J was trimmed by 14 bases and V by 0 bases; bases with no gene match: 12. Germline CDR1 is SEHNR and CDR2 is FQNEAQ (reference sequence). CDR3 residues: CASSLALHPRGLTF. The CDR3 nucleotides are TGTGCCAGCAGCTTAGCCTTACACCCTAGGGGGCTGACCTTC.

CDR3 DNA sequence: TGTGCCAGCAGCCAAGATGCGACAGGGGGTCGGGAGCAGTACTTC. This translates into CASSQDATGGREQYF. V gene TRBV3-1 (or the pseudogene TRBV3-2) combines with J gene TRBJ2-7; TRBD1 agrees at 9 bases. Germline V CDR1 and CDR2: LGHDT, YNNKEL (reference sequence). V lost 0 bases to trimming and J lost 7 bases; unmatched junction nucleotides: 7. The CDR3 loop spans 15 amino acids.

This chain connects TRBV9 to TRBJ1-2; 8 bases align to TRBD1. The V gene end was trimmed by 0 bases and the J gene end by 3 bases; junction bases not matched to a gene: 4. Germline values: CDR1 SGDLS, CDR2 YYNGEE. This CDR3 is 15 amino acids long. CDR3 DNA: TGTGCCAGCAGCGTAGAAGGACAGGGCTACTATGGCTACACCTTC. This gives the protein CASSVEGQGYYGYTF.

J is TRBJ2-7 and V is TRBV7-6; 9 bases map to TRBD1. Germline V gene lookup returns CDR1 SGHVS and CDR2 FNYEAQ. The ends lost 3 bases at V and 7 bases at J; junction bases unmatched: 10. The length of the CDR3 is 15 residues. The CDR3 DNA reads as TGTGCCAGCAGCTTCGGCCCGGGACAGGGTGGGGAGCAGTACTTC. Amino acid sequence: CASSFGPGQGGEQYF.

This CDR3 reads CASSSWDPNTEAFF. The CDR3 DNA sequence: TGCGCCAGCAGCTCCTGGGATCCGAACACTGAAGCTTTCTTT. The chain couples TRBV5-1 to TRBJ1-1; the D is unclear. Trimming left V 3 bases short and J 1 base short, with 10 bases between. Per germline, CDR1 SGHRS and CDR2 YFSETQ. The CDR3 consists of 14 residues.

This chain uses TRBV3-1 (or the pseudogene TRBV3-2) with TRBJ1-2, with D maybe TRBD1 (5 bases). The CDR3 extends over 13 amino acids. Germline V gives CDR1 LGHDT, CDR2 YNNKEL (reference sequence). The V gene lost 2 bases and the J gene lost 8 bases, with 12 bases spanning the gap. The DNA for the CDR3 is TGTGCCAGCAGCCAACTCGGGGGGGAGGGCTACACCTTC. This gives the protein CASSQLGGEGYTF.

This chain joins TRBV5-1 and TRBJ2-7; 7 bases fit TRBD1. The V segment lost 0 bases and the J segment 3 bases; nucleotides outside the gene matches: 9. Germline values: CDR1 SGHRS, CDR2 YFSETQ. The CDR3 loop spans 16 amino acids. The CDR3 reads CASSLDPLTGVYEQYF. Here the CDR3 DNA reads TGCGCCAGCAGCTTGGACCCTTTAACAGGGGTCTACGAGCAGTACTTC.

The genes are TRBV27 and TRBJ1-5, with a weak D call TRBD1 (5 bases). The CDR3 is made up of 13 amino acids. Germline V gives CDR1 MNHEY, CDR2 SMNVEV (reference sequence). V was trimmed by 6 bases and J by 6 bases, leaving 12 bases between them. The CDR3 DNA reads as TGTGCCAGCAGACCATCGGGGGGTCAGCCCCAGCATTTT. Its protein product is CASRPSGGQPQHF.

The chain couples TRBV9 to TRBJ2-5; 10 bases fit TRBD1. V gave up 4 bases and J gave up 4 bases; unmatched junction bases: 10. Germline values: CDR1 SGDLS, CDR2 YYNGEE. The CDR3 is 16 residues long. The CDR3 reads CASSQRQGAVGETQYF. The CDR3 DNA sequence: TGTGCCAGCAGCCAGAGACAGGGGGCAGTCGGAGAGACCCAGTACTTC.

CDR3 nucleotides: TGCGCCAGCAGCTTGGTCCAGGGGGCGCGGGAAAAACTGTTTTTT. It yields the protein CASSLVQGAREKLFF. V is TRBV5-1 and J is TRBJ1-4, with TRBD1 matching over 8 bases. With 0 bases clipped from V and 8 bases from J, the junction kept 6 bases outside the gene matches. The germline V gene has CDR1 SGHRS and CDR2 YFSETQ. CDR3 length: 15 residues.

The J gene is TRBJ1-1, the V gene TRBV5-1; D is uncertain. Trimming took 4 bases from V and 6 from J, leaving 13 bases between them. CDR3 length: 13 amino acids. Germline CDR1 SGHRS, CDR2 YFSETQ. The CDR3, as DNA: TGCGCCAGCAGCCCTAGCCGCAATGCTGAAGCTTTCTTT. Encoded protein: CASSPSRNAEAFF.

The chain carries TRBV11-2 and TRBJ2-5; D possibly matches TRBD1 or TRBD2 (5 bases each). The germline V gene encodes CDR1 SGHAT and CDR2 FQNNGV. This CDR3 has 14 residues. The V gene lost 5 bases and the J gene lost 4 bases, with 14 bases spanning the gap. CDR3 region: CASSVGTTRETQYF. The CDR3 DNA is TGTGCCAGCAGCGTTGGGACCACGCGAGAGACCCAGTACTTC.

CDR3 in DNA: TGTGCCAGCAGCTTAGGAGCGCGGGGAAACACCATATATTTT. It encodes CASSLGARGNTIYF. The rearrangement uses TRBV7-9 and TRBJ1-3; no firm D call. Deletions cut 1 base from V and 4 bases from J, with 8 bases between. Germline CDR1 reads SEHNR; CDR2 reads FQNEAQ (reference sequence). CDR3 length equals 14 residues.

This chain joins TRBV7-6 and TRBJ2-7; D unclear. This CDR3 has 15 residues. Germline CDR1 and CDR2: SGHVS and FNYEAQ. V lost 5 bases and J lost 1, with 15 bases in between. Written as DNA, the CDR3 is TGTGCCAGCAGCCCCTCCATGAAGGGTTCCTACGAGCAGTACTTC. This translates into CASSPSMKGSYEQYF.

The rearrangement uses TRBV14 and TRBJ1-5; perhaps TRBD1 as D (5 bases). Germline values: CDR1 SGHDN, CDR2 FVKESK. This CDR3 is built from 16 residues. V lost 0 bases and J lost 1, with 10 bases in between. The CDR3: CASSQDRGESNQPQHF. The CDR3 DNA is TGTGCCAGCAGCCAAGATAGAGGGGAAAGCAATCAGCCCCAGCATTTT.

V and J are TRBV7-9 and TRBJ2-7; 8 nucleotides line up with TRBD1. Trimming took 5 bases from V and 4 from J; bases not matched to a gene: 10. In germline, CDR1 is SEHNR, CDR2 FQNEAQ (reference sequence). The CDR3 is 15 amino acids. The CDR3 bases are TGTGCCAGCAGCGGAACCAGGGGGCGCGGTTACGAGCAGTACTTC. Amino acids: CASSGTRGRGYEQYF.

This clone has only a few counts. The J gene is TRBJ1-2, the V gene TRBV5-1; unclear D gene. CDR1 is SGHRS, CDR2 YFSETQ, per germline. The CDR3 sequence is 14 residues long. Trimming shortened V by 1 base and J by 3 bases, and 10 bases separated the two germline ends. Here the CDR3 DNA reads TGCGCCAGCAGCTTGTCCAGGTTTGACTATGGCTACACCTTC. It translates to CASSLSRFDYGYTF.

The J gene is TRBJ2-3, the V gene TRBV13; TRBD2 matches 8 bases. Per germline, CDR1 PRHDT and CDR2 FYEKMQ (reference sequence). The CDR3 consists of 16 residues. V lost 0 bases and J lost 2; bases outside the gene matches: 4. CDR3 sequence: CASSLGGSGVTDTQYF. In nucleotides, the CDR3 is TGTGCCAGCAGCTTAGGAGGTAGCGGGGTCACAGATACGCAGTATTTT. Full variable domain (rest looked up from reference TRBV13 and TRBJ2-3): AAGVIQSPRHLIKEKRETATLKCYPIPRHDTVYWYQQGPGQDPQFLISFYEKMQSDKGSIPDRFSAQQFSDYHSELNMSSLELGDSALYFCASSLGGSGVTDTQYFGPGTRLTVL.

The table lists this clone with a count of one. The genes are TRBV6-2 or TRBV6-3 and TRBJ1-3, with D possibly being TRBD1 (6 bases). CDR1 is MNHEY and CDR2 is SVGEGT in the germline V gene. The CDR3 loop spans 15 amino acids. Trimming cost V 2 bases and J 7 bases, with 15 bases left between them. Here the CDR3 DNA reads TGTGCCAGCAGTTACACCGCCGGACAGTTCAACACCATATATTTT. It yields the protein CASSYTAGQFNTIYF.